Following are 4 T cell receptor beta chains from one sample sequenced in a study of blood T cells in healthy people across ages. Primers used in a second PCR of about 6 to 12 cycles were a sample-barcoded 5' primer and a J-beta primer mix. TCRdb redid the calling of the 5' RACE reads with MiXCR, one entry per CDR3 protein. The data show about a million distinct CDR3 sequences, just over 50% seen once. The sequenced sample consisted of blood. Source of these receptors: a woman in her sixties in good health.

At least ten counts were recorded for this clonotype. V usage is TRBV10-3 and J usage is TRBJ1-2, with D unclear. The CDR3 is made up of 14 amino acids. V lost 4 bases and J 0 bases, leaving 9 bases between the germline ends. Germline CDR1 and CDR2: ENHRY and SYGVKD. CDR3: CAISVTETNYGYTF. The CDR3 bases are TGTGCCATCAGTGTTACCGAAACTAACTATGGCTACACCTTC.

This clonotype was found a few times. The gene calls are TRBV4-1 and TRBJ2-5; no definite D call. The V gene lost 4 bases and the J gene lost 1 base, with 22 bases spanning the gap. The CDR3 contains 18 residues. Germline V gives CDR1 MGHRA, CDR2 YSYEKL. The CDR3 DNA is TGCGCCAGCAGCCCCCGATTAATTACACGACGGACCCAAGAGACCCAGTACTTC. It specifies CASSPRLITRRTQETQYF.

This chain connects TRBV4-1 to TRBJ1-5, with D unclear. The CDR3 covers 13 residues. Germline loops: CDR1 MGHRA, CDR2 YSYEKL. The V end lost 2 bases, the J end lost 6 bases, and 8 bases lay between the germline ends. The CDR3 DNA sequence: TGCGCCAGCAGCCAATTGGGTTCTCAGCCCCAGCATTTT. Encoded protein: CASSQLGSQPQHF.

The chain joins TRBV6-1 to TRBJ2-1, with 11 bases matching TRBD2. CDR1 is MNHNS, CDR2 SASEGT, per germline. The trim removed 6 bases at V and 6 bases at J, leaving 7 bases unmatched. The CDR3 runs 15 residues. The CDR3 reads CASRILAGVGNEQFF. The CDR3 DNA sequence: TGTGCCAGCAGAATACTAGCGGGAGTGGGCAATGAGCAGTTCTTC.